This TCR beta chain was observed in a study of PD-L1 blockade in urothelial cancer. Turning to the study itself: As for prior chemotherapy regimens, patients had received 0 to 3. Blood was tested 3 weeks (second dose) and 6 weeks into treatment.

Notes on the study in general: TCR clonality was measured in pretreatment peripheral blood. Clonality below the median predicted better survival.

CDR3 length: 18 amino acids. CDR1 is MDHEN, CDR2 SYDVKM, per germline. The ends were cut back, 4 bases at V and 0 bases at J, with 19 bases in the middle. Profiled with immunoSEQ multiplex PCR; TCRdb holds only in-frame clones, not every one. The sample has some 71,000 clones; over 80% are singletons. Specified time point: pretreatment peripheral blood. All patients carried locally advanced or metastatic urothelial carcinoma. On this clone itself: The antigen remains undetermined.

The TCR originated in a middle-aged man with urothelial cancer. The source was PBMCs, collected around atezolizumab (anti-PD-L1) treatment. V and J are TRBV28 and TRBJ1-3; TRBD1 might be the D (6 bases). CDR3 nucleotides: TGTGCCAGCAGTTCGCAGGGGCAAGACGGAAGCTCTGGAAACACCATATATTTT. It encodes CASSSQGQDGSSGNTIYF.